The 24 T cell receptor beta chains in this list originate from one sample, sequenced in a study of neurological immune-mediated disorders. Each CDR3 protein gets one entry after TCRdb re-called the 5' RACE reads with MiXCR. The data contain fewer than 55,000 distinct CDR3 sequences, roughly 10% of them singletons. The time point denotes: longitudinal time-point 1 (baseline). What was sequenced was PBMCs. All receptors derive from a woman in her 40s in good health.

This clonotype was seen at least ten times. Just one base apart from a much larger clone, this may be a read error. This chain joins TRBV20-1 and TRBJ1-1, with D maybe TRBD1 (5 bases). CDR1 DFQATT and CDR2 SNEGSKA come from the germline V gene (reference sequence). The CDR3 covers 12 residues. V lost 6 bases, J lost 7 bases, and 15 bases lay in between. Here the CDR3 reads CSATLGGLEAFF. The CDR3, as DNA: TGCAGTGCCACCCTGGGGGGACTTGAAGCTTTCTTT.

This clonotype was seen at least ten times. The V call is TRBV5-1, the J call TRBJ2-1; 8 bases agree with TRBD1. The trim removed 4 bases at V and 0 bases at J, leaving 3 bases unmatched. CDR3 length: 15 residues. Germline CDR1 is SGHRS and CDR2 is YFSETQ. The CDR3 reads CASSTGQVSYNEQFF. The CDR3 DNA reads TGCGCCAGCAGCACGGGACAGGTCTCCTACAATGAGCAGTTCTTC.

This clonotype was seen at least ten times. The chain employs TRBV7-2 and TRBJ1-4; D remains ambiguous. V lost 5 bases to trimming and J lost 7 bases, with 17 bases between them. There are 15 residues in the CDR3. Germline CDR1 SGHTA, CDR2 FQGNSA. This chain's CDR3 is CASSDQLGEGEKLFF. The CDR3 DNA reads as TGTGCCAGCAGCGACCAACTAGGAGAAGGTGAAAAACTGTTTTTT.

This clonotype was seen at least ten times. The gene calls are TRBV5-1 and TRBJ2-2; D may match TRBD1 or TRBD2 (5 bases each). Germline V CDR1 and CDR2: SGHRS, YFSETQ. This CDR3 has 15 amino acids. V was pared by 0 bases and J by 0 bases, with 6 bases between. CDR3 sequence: CASSLAGPNTGELFF. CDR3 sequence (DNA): TGCGCCAGCAGCTTGGCGGGGCCGAACACCGGGGAGCTGTTTTTT.

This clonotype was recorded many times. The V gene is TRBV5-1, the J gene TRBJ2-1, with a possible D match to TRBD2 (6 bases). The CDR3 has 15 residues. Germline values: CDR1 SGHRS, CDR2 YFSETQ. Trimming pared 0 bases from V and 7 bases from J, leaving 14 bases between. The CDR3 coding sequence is TGCGCCAGCAGCTTGGGTCTAGCGACGCGAAATGAGCAGTTCTTC. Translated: CASSLGLATRNEQFF.

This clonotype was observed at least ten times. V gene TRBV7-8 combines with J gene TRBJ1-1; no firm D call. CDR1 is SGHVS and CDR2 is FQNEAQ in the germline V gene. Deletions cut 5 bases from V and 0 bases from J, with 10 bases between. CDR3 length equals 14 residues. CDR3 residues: CASSPRRLNTEAFF. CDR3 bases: TGTGCCAGCAGCCCCAGACGGTTGAACACTGAAGCTTTCTTT.

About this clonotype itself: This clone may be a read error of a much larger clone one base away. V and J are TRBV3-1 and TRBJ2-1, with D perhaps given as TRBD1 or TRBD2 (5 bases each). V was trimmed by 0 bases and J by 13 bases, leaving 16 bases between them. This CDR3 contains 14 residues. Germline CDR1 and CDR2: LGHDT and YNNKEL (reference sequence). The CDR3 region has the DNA TGTGCCAGCAGCCAAGAGCCGGGGCGGTACATTCAGTTCTTC. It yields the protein CASSQEPGRYIQFF.

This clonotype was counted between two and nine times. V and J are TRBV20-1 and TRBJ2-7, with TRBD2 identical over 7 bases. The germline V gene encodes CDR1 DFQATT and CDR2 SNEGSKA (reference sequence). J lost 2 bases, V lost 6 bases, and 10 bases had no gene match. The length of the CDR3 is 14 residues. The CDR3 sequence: CSATTGTNPYEQYF. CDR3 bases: TGCAGTGCAACCACCGGGACTAACCCCTACGAGCAGTACTTC.

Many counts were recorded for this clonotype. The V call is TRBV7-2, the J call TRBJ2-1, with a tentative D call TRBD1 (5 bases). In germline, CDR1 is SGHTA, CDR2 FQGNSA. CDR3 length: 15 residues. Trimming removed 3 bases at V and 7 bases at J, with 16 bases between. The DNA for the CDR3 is TGTGCCAGCAGCTTTGGATCTGGGGCGAAGAATGAGCAGTTCTTC. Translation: CASSFGSGAKNEQFF.

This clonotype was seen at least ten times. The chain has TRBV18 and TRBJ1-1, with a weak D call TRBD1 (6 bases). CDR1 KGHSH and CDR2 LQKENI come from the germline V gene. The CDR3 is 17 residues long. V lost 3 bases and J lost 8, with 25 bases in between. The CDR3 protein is CASSPGFELQGRKEAFF. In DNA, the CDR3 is TGTGCCAGCTCACCCGGATTCGAATTGCAGGGGCGTAAAGAAGCTTTCTTT.

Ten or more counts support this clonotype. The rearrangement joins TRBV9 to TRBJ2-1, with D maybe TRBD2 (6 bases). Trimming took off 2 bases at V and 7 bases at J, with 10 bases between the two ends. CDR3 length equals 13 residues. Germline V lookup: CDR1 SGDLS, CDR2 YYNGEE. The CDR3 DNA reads TGTGCCAGCAGCGTGGGGGGTGAAAATGAGCAGTTCTTC. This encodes CASSVGGENEQFF.

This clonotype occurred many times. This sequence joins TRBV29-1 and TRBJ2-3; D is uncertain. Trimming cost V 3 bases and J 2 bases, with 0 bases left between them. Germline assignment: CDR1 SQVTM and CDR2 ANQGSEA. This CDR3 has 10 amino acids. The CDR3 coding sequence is TGCAGCGTTGACACAGATACGCAGTATTTT. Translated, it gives CSVDTDTQYF.

The CDR3 region is CASSLAGVLPGDTQYF. The CDR3 DNA sequence: TGTGCCAGCAGTTTAGCAGGGGTACTCCCCGGAGATACGCAGTATTTT. This sequence joins TRBV12-3 or TRBV12-4 and TRBJ2-3; TRBD1 might be the D (5 bases). V lost 0 bases and J 5 bases, leaving 15 bases between the germline ends. This CDR3 comprises 16 residues.

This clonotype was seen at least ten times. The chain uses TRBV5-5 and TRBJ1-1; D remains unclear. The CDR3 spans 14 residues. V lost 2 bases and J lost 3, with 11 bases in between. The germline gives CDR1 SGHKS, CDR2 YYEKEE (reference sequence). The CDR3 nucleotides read TGTGCCAGCAGCTTTCTTGCCAGCGACACTGAAGCTTTCTTT. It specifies CASSFLASDTEAFF.

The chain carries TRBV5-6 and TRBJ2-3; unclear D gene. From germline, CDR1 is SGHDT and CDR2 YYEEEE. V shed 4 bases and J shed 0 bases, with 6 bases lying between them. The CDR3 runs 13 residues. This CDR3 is CASSPMSTDTQYF. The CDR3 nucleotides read TGTGCCAGCAGCCCCATGAGCACAGATACGCAGTATTTT.

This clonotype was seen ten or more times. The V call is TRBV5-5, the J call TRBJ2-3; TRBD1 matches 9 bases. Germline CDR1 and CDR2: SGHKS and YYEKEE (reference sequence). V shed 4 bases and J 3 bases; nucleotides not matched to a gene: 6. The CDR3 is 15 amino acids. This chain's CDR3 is CASSRTGGWTDTQYF. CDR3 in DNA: TGTGCCAGCAGCCGAACAGGGGGCTGGACAGATACGCAGTATTTT.

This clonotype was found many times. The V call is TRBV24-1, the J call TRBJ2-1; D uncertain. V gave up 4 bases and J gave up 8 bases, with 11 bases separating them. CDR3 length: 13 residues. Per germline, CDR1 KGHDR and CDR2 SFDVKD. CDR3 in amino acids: CATSDAAWDEQFF. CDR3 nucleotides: TGTGCCACCAGTGACGCCGCTTGGGATGAGCAGTTCTTC.

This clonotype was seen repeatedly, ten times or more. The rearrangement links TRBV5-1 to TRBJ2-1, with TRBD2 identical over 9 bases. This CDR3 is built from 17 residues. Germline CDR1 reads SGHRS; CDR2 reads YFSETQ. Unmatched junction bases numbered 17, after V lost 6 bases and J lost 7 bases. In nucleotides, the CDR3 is TGCGCCAGCAACGGGGGGGGGACTAGCTTGAGTTTGAATGAGCAGTTCTTC. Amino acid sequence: CASNGGGTSLSLNEQFF.

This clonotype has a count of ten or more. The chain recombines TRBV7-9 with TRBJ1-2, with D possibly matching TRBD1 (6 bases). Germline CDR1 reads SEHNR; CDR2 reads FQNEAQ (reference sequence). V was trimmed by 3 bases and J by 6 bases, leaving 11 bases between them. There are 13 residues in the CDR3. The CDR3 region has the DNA TGTGCCAGCAGCTTGGAAACAGGGAATGGCTACACCTTC. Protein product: CASSLETGNGYTF.

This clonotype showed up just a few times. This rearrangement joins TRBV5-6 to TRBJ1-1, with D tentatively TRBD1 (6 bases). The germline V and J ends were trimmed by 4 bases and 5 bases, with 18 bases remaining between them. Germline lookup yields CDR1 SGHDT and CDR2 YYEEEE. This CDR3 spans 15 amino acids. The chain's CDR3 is CASSVPQGRGTEAFF. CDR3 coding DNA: TGTGCCAGCAGCGTCCCCCAGGGGCGCGGGACTGAAGCTTTCTTT.

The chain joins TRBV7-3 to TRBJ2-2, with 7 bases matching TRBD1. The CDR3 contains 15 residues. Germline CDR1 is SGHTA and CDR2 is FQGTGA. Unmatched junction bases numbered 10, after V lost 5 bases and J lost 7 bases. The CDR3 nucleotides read TGTGCCAGCAGCCCCCGACAGGGTTGGGTCGGGGAGCTGTTTTTT. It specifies CASSPRQGWVGELFF.

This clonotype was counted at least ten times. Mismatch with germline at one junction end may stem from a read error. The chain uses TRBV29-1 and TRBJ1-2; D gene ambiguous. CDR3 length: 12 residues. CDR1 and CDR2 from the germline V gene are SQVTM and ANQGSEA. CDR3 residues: CSAEGFPYGYTF. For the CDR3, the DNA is TGCAGCGCTGAAGGTTTCCCCTATGGCTACACCTTC.

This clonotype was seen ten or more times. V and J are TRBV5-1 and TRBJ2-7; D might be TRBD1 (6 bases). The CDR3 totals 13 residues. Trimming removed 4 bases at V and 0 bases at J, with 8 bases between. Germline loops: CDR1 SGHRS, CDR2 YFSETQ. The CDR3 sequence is CASSRDNSYEQYF. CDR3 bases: TGCGCCAGCAGCCGGGACAACTCCTACGAGCAGTACTTC.

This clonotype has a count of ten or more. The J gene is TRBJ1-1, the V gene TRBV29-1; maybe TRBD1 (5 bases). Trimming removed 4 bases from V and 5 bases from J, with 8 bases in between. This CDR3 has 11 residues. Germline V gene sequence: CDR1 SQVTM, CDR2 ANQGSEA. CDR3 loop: CSVGRETEAFF. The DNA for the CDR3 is TGCAGCGTTGGCAGGGAGACTGAAGCTTTCTTT.